Below are 15 T cell receptor beta chains sequenced from a single sample in a study of T cell responses to AZD1222 COVID-19 vaccine. Repertoires were generated with immunoSEQ multiplex PCR, while TCRdb's copy carries only in-frame clones and drops some. This sample has 180,000 or so clones, with 88% found just once. The source was peripheral blood, collected 28 days after the second AZD1222 dose. Receptors were obtained from an adult who received the AZD1222 COVID-19 vaccine.

The chain has TRBV7-2 and TRBJ1-6; D may be TRBD1 (5 bases). The V end lost 5 bases, the J end lost 8 bases, and 19 bases lay between the germline ends. CDR1 is SGHTA and CDR2 is FQGNSA in the germline V gene. The CDR3 is 16 residues long. The CDR3 DNA reads TGTGCCAGCAGCCCAAGAGTGGGGGTAGGAGATTCACCCCTCCACTTT. This codes for CASSPRVGVGDSPLHF. Full variable domain (remainder filled in from reference TRBV7-2 and TRBJ1-6): GAGVSQSPSNKVTEKGKDVELRCDPISGHTALYWYRQSLGQGLEFLIYFQGNSAPDKSGLPSDRFSAERTGGSVSTLTIQRTQQEDSAVYLCASSPRVGVGDSPLHFGNGTRLTVT.

The chain joins TRBV28 to TRBJ1-2, with TRBD1 as a possible D gene (6 bases). CDR1 is MDHEN and CDR2 is SYDVKM in the germline V gene. CDR3 length equals 14 residues. V shed 6 bases and J shed 5 bases, with 16 bases lying between them. The CDR3 here is CASSPGGGGYGYTF. DNA of the CDR3: TGTGCCAGCAGCCCGGGAGGAGGGGGATATGGCTACACCTTC.

The rearrangement links TRBV5-4 to TRBJ2-4; D tentatively reads TRBD1 or TRBD2 (5 bases each). The V and J ends lost 3 bases and 5 bases respectively, with 6 bases between them. The germline V gene has CDR1 SGHNT and CDR2 YYREEE (reference sequence). The CDR3 spans 12 residues. The CDR3 nucleotides are TGTGCCAGCAGCTCGGGACAAAACATTCAGTACTTC. Protein: CASSSGQNIQYF. Drawing the rest from reference TRBV5-4 and TRBJ2-4, the complete variable domain is ETGVTQSPTHLIKTRGQQVTLRCSSQSGHNTVSWYQQALGQGPQFIFQYYREEENGRGNFPPRFSGLQFPNYSSELNVNALELDDSALYLCASSSGQNIQYFGAGTRLSVL.

The V gene is TRBV19, the J gene TRBJ2-2; 7 bases line up with TRBD2. V gave up 5 bases and J gave up 0 bases; unmatched junction bases: 9. Germline CDR1 and CDR2: LNHDA and SQIVND (reference sequence). The CDR3 has 17 amino acids. The CDR3 loop reads CASSAPTSTSNTGELFF. For the CDR3, the DNA is TGTGCCAGTAGTGCCCCGACTAGCACCTCGAACACCGGGGAGCTGTTTTTT. The whole variable domain, remainder taken from reference TRBV19 and TRBJ2-2, is DGGITQSPKYLFRKEGQNVTLSCEQNLNHDAMYWYRQDPGQGLRLIYYSQIVNDFQKGDIAEGYSVSREKKESFPLTVTSAQKNPTAFYLCASSAPTSTSNTGELFFGEGSRLTVL.

The rearrangement joins TRBV5-1 to TRBJ1-1; tentatively, D is TRBD1 (5 bases). Trimming took 4 bases from V and 3 from J, leaving 13 bases between them. Germline assignment: CDR1 SGHRS and CDR2 YFSETQ. The CDR3 covers 14 residues. CDR3 nucleotide sequence: TGCGCCAGCAGCCCCTCAGGGTCTGACACTGAAGCTTTCTTT. Translating it yields CASSPSGSDTEAFF.

The chain links TRBV6-5 to TRBJ2-3; D may be TRBD1 (6 bases). The CDR3 has 14 amino acids. The germline V gene has CDR1 MNHEY and CDR2 SVGAGI. The V end was cut by 6 bases, the J end by 1 base, with 11 bases between. The CDR3 is CASRWDTRTDTQYF. The CDR3 DNA reads TGTGCCAGCAGGTGGGACACCCGCACAGATACGCAGTATTTT.

The chain recombines TRBV14 with TRBJ2-1, with D maybe TRBD2 (6 bases). V lost 0 bases to trimming and J lost 2 bases, with 8 bases between them. Germline V gives CDR1 SGHDN, CDR2 FVKESK. The CDR3 sequence is 15 residues long. The CDR3 coding sequence is TGTGCCAGCAGCCAAGAACTAGCTCCCTACAATGAGCAGTTCTTC. Translating it yields CASSQELAPYNEQFF.

The count of this clone is one. The V and J genes are TRBV4-3 and TRBJ2-1, with D unresolved. Germline loops: CDR1 LGHNA, CDR2 YSLEER. The CDR3 consists of 14 residues. V was pared by 0 bases and J by 12 bases, with 15 bases between. CDR3 protein: CASSQDLAPAGQFF. The CDR3, as DNA: TGCGCCAGCAGCCAAGATTTGGCCCCCGCAGGGCAGTTCTTC.

The chain has TRBV19 and TRBJ1-1, with D possibly TRBD1 on 6 matching bases. The CDR3 covers 16 residues. Germline CDR1 is LNHDA and CDR2 is SQIVND (reference sequence). V was pared by 3 bases and J by 5 bases, with 19 bases between. The CDR3 coding sequence is TGTGCCAGTAGTATCTTTCGGTGGGGGCGGAAAACTGAAGCTTTCTTT. This translates into CASSIFRWGRKTEAFF.

This chain connects TRBV11-3 to TRBJ2-2, with 12 positions matching TRBD1. Germline values: CDR1 SGHNT, CDR2 YENEEA. This CDR3 spans 18 amino acids. The J segment lost 3 bases and the V segment lost 4 bases, leaving 9 bases of the junction unmatched. CDR3: CASSSSRDRGQDTGELFF. The CDR3 DNA reads as TGTGCCAGCAGCTCGTCCCGGGACAGGGGGCAGGACACCGGGGAGCTGTTTTTT.

This sequence joins TRBV4-3 and TRBJ2-2; 7 nucleotides agree with TRBD2. CDR3 size: 19 residues. The germline CDR1 and CDR2 sequences are LGHNA and YSLEER. The V segment lost 1 base and the J segment 0 bases; nucleotides outside the gene matches: 11. As DNA, the CDR3 is TGCGCCAGCAGCCAAGGGGCTGGAGTAGCGGGCACGAACACCGGGGAGCTGTTTTTT. Translation gives CASSQGAGVAGTNTGELFF.

V and J are TRBV7-6 and TRBJ1-1; D gene uncertain. This CDR3 is 13 amino acids long. V was trimmed by 1 base and J by 1 base, leaving 4 bases between them. Germline assignment: CDR1 SGHVS and CDR2 FNYEAQ. The CDR3 protein is CASSLGENTEAFF. The CDR3 DNA follows: TGTGCCAGCAGCTTAGGGGAGAACACTGAAGCTTTCTTT.

V usage is TRBV30 and J usage is TRBJ2-2; D perhaps matches TRBD1 (5 bases). The CDR3 covers 13 residues. CDR1 and CDR2 from the germline V gene are GTSNPN and SVGIG (reference sequence). V shed 1 base and J shed 4 bases, with 7 bases lying between them. The CDR3 spells CAWSGQFTGELFF. DNA for the CDR3: TGTGCCTGGAGTGGACAGTTCACCGGGGAGCTGTTTTTT.

The chain joins TRBV3-1 (or the pseudogene TRBV3-2) to TRBJ1-1, with D possibly TRBD1 on 5 matching bases. With 2 bases removed from V and 3 bases from J, the gap between germline ends came to 10 bases. The germline CDR1 and CDR2 sequences are LGHDT and YNNKEL (reference sequence). The CDR3 is 14 residues long. DNA of the CDR3: TGTGCCAGCAGCCAACGTCAGGGAGACACTGAAGCTTTCTTT. This codes for CASSQRQGDTEAFF.

The chain combines TRBV7-2 with TRBJ2-4; D call uncertain. Germline CDR1 SGHTA, CDR2 FQGNSA. The V and J ends lost 5 bases and 6 bases respectively, with 26 bases between them. This CDR3 comprises 18 residues. CDR3 DNA sequence: TGTGCCAGCAGCGACTGGGTTGCCACTCGAAGCCCCGGAAACATTCAGTACTTC. It is translated as CASSDWVATRSPGNIQYF.